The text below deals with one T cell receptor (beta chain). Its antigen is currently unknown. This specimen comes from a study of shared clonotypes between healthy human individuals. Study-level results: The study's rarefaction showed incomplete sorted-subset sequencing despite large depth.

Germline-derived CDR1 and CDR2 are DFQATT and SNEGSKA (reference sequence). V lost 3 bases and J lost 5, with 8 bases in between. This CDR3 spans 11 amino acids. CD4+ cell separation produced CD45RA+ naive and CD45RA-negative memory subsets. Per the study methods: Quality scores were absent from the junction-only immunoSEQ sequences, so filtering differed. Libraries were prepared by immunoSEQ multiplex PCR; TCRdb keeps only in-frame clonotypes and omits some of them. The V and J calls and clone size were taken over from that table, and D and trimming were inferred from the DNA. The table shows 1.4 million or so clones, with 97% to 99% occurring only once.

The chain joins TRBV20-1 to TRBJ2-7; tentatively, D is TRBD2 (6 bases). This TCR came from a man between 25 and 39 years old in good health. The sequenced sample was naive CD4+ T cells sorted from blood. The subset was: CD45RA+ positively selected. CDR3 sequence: CSARGLHEQYF. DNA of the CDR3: TGCAGTGCTAGGGGACTGCACGAGCAGTACTTC.